This T cell receptor beta chain was sequenced in a study of T cell repertoires in cytomegalovirus infection. The overall study: Evidence of both CMV infection and a matching HLA type came from public TCR beta signatures. Broader study findings: HLA-C-restricted TCR beta clonotypes specific for CMV led the ex vivo response.

As to this clonotype: Its antigen remains unknown.

TCRdb called the reads again in MiXCR, with one record for every CDR3 protein. This repertoire shows approximately 730,000 distinct CDR3 sequences, approximately 33% found once; its top ten account for 15% to 20%. CDR1 is DFQATT, CDR2 SNEGSKA, per germline (reference sequence). The length of the CDR3 is 14 residues. Trimming removed 0 bases from V and 5 bases from J, with 11 bases in between. Source: cultured PBMCs, taken from culture after CMV antigen stimulation. This clonotype originated in a human donor in good health (CMV status not recorded). Some clones in this sample may be carry-over from other donors' samples. The chain links TRBV20-1 to TRBJ1-5; D gene unclear. CDR3 DNA sequence: TGCAGTGCTAGAGATGGGTTTTGGGATCAGCCCCAGCATTTT. It encodes CSARDGFWDQPQHF.